What follows describes a single T cell receptor (beta chain). Its antigen is currently not known. No clone much larger than this one lies a single base away; base qualities are absent. This record belongs to a study of PD-L1 blockade in urothelial cancer (dated by TCRdb to 2017 to 2019). Broadly, across the study: Therapy was started in the mid-2010s for all patients, and atezolizumab 1,200 mg was administered intravenously every 3 weeks. About 90% of the roughly 30 patients were males with bladder-origin urothelial cancer, and about 60% of the roughly 30 reported a prior smoking history. In the same patients, pretreatment tumors underwent whole exome sequencing and RNA sequencing in addition to TCR sequencing. Over 28 patients had pretreatment blood TCR-seq, about 24 had at least one posttreatment blood collection, and about 24 had tumor TCR-seq. An exploratory multi-omic analysis was conducted of the somatic, immune and clinical correlates of response to PD-L1 blockade with atezolizumab in urothelial cancer. Durable clinical benefit was achieved by nine patients but not by the remaining 20. Blood samples were analyzed at 3 weeks after treatment start (second dose) and at 6 weeks after treatment start. Progression-free survival longer than 6 months counted as durable clinical benefit, and TCR features were additionally tested against both progression-free and overall survival. Pretreatment tumor samples and matched peripheral blood, collected serially before and after atezolizumab treatment, underwent TCR sequencing. Patients had an ECOG performance status of 0 or 1 and had received between 0 and 3 prior chemotherapy regimens. Blood samples gave median yields of approximately 130,000 T cells and 82,636 unique TCRs, along with a median clonality of 0.080. What the study reported, not specific to this receptor: Small sample size (n of about 30) and many exploratory analyses mean the results are intended to be hypothesis-generating. Improved progression-free and overall survival was found to be associated with pretreatment peripheral blood TCR clonality below the median. Greater expansion of tumor-associated TCR clones in peripheral blood 3 weeks after the start of treatment was observed in patients with durable benefit (n of about 20, p = 0.022).

The CDR3, cysteine through phenylalanine, is 13 amino acids long. Left in the record is the CDR3 DNA by itself, 39 bases read in frame from the first base. V is clipped by 1 base and J by 15 bases, and the sequence between their germline boundaries is 16 bases long. CDR1 and CDR2 are read off the germline V gene as LGHNA and YNFKEQ. The cohort comprised 29 patients with locally advanced or metastatic urothelial carcinoma treated at Memorial Sloan Kettering on a trial protocol. Peripheral blood mononuclear cells were collected pretreatment and during treatment, with between 1 and 8 total time points obtained per patient. The Qiagen DNeasy Blood extraction kit was used to purify genomic DNA from total PBMCs and tumor samples. PBMCs were collected pretreatment and during treatment and were isolated and stored as previously described. Each PCR received spiked-in synthetic TCR analog templates so that absolute template abundance could be estimated from read counts. Using the immunoSEQ assay, TCRbeta CDR3 regions were amplified from genomic DNA with bias-controlled V and J gene primers. Rearranged TCRbeta segments were sequenced at approximately 20X coverage. The paper's data handling went like this. Clustering was used to correct sequencing errors, and CDR3s were annotated against IMGT so that V, D and J genes could be assigned. Only productive TCRbeta rearrangements were used in downstream analyses, excluding out-of-frame or stop-codon sequences. Clonality was calculated as one minus the Shannon entropy normalized by the log of the number of unique productive sequences. Clones differing between time points or between blood and tumor were identified by Fisher's exact test with Benjamini-Hochberg correction at adjusted p below 0.01. TCRdb re-hosts the immuneACCESS table, in-frame sequences only. Its copies lack some clones; in the studies checked, an unresolved V gene accounts for under half of them, and the cause for the rest is not known. V, J and clone size were drawn from that table, and D and trimming were deduced from the DNA. The sample has about 15,000 clones on record, approximately 86% of them singletons. Under 7% of the sample is taken by the ten largest.

This specimen consisted of PBMCs, obtained around atezolizumab (anti-PD-L1) treatment. The origin of this receptor is a man aged 45-65 years with urothelial cancer. The sequence links TRBV4-2 to TRBJ2-1; TRBD2 is a possible D gene, resting on 5 matching bases. For the CDR3, the sequence is CASSQGVGENPFF. The sequenced DNA: TGTGCCAGCAGCCAAGGAGTCGGGGAGAATCCGTTCTTC.